One and the same sample provided the 9 T cell receptor beta chains below, sequenced in a study of regulatory T cells in long-lasting Graves disease. The sample's time point: newly diagnosed GD, antithyroid drugs for less than 3 months. TCR sequences were obtained from RNA taken from PBMCs. Sequencing libraries for TCR beta were prepared with iRepertoire HTBI primers and Arm-PCR of CDR3 regions. Using its own MiXCR run on the multiplex PCR reads, TCRdb lists one record per CDR3 protein. The sample yields 350,000 to 550,000 distinct CDR3 sequences, roughly 15% seen once. The same specimen was also included in a second study, on T cells in Graves' hyperthyroidism and ophthalmopathy.

The sample in question was peripheral blood mononuclear cells (PBMCs), obtained at new diagnosis, from a patient treated with antithyroid drugs. The receptor set was obtained from a woman between 50 and 59 years old with Graves disease.

This clonotype turned up a few times. CDR3 nucleotides: TGTGCCAGCAGTTACATACAGGCTCTGGGGACTGAAGCTTTCTTT. It codes for CASSYIQALGTEAFF. This chain connects TRBV6-2 or TRBV6-3 to TRBJ1-1, with D possibly TRBD1 on 5 matching bases. Germline V gene sequence: CDR1 MNHEY, CDR2 SVGEGT. The CDR3 runs to 15 residues. Trimming left V 2 bases short and J 5 bases short, with 15 bases between.

This clonotype was seen at least ten times. The chain recombines TRBV6-1 with TRBJ1-1; no clear D gene. V lost 2 bases, J lost 0 bases, and 13 bases lay in between. CDR1 MNHNS and CDR2 SASEGT come from the germline V gene. CDR3 size: 16 residues. CDR3 sequence reads: CASSEIWRIMNTEAFF. The CDR3 nucleotides read TGTGCCAGCAGTGAAATCTGGCGGATCATGAACACTGAAGCTTTCTTT.

V and J are TRBV28 and TRBJ2-1; 11 bases align to TRBD2. Matching the DNA end better, TRBJ2-7 makes the J call doubtful. The CDR3 sequence is 17 residues long. In germline, CDR1 is MDHEN, CDR2 SYDVKM. In nucleotides, the CDR3 is TGTGCCAGCAGTTCGGAGACTAGCGGGGTCCAGGCCTACGAGCAGTACTTC. This translates into CASSSETSGVQAYEQYF.

With respect to this clonotype: With a much larger clone just one base away, this may be a read error. The chain joins TRBV3-1 to TRBJ1-1, with D perhaps TRBD1 (5 bases). CDR1 LGHDT and CDR2 YNNKEL come from the germline V gene (reference sequence). The CDR3 consists of 15 residues. In DNA, the CDR3 is TGTGTCAGCAGCCAAGTTGCGGGGGTAAACACTGAAGCTTTCTTT. Amino acids: CVSSQVAGVNTEAFF.

This clonotype was counted many times. The rearrangement links TRBV5-1 to TRBJ2-7, with 12 bases lining up with TRBD1. This CDR3 is built from 16 residues. Germline V gene data show CDR1 as SGHRS and CDR2 as YFSETQ. The V and J ends lost 4 bases and 5 bases, in that order; junction bases with no gene match: 10. The CDR3 spells CASSLGDRGPADEQYF. The CDR3 DNA sequence: TGCGCCAGCAGCCTGGGGGACAGGGGGCCTGCGGACGAGCAGTACTTC. Looking up the rest from reference TRBV5-1 and TRBJ2-7 gives the full variable domain: KAGVTQTPRYLIKTRGQQVTLSCSPISGHRSVSWYQQTPGQGLQFLFEYFSETQRNKGNFPGRFSGRQFSNSRSEMNVSTLELGDSALYLCASSLGDRGPADEQYFGPGTRLTVT.

This clonotype came up a few times. This rearrangement joins TRBV29-1 to TRBJ2-1; 7 bases align to TRBD1. Germline assignment: CDR1 SQVTM and CDR2 ANQGSEA. The CDR3 runs to 16 residues. J lost 5 bases, V lost 0 bases, and 10 bases had no gene match. The CDR3 reads CSVEDNRGAVDNEQFF. In nucleotides, the CDR3 is TGCAGCGTTGAAGATAACAGGGGAGCGGTCGACAATGAGCAGTTCTTC.

Points on this clonotype: The junction does not match germline at one end; this may be a read error. V gene TRBV12-5 combines with J gene TRBJ2-7; 13 bases line up with TRBD2. Germline V gives CDR1 LGHNT, CDR2 FRNRAP. The CDR3 length is 17 residues. The CDR3 bases are TGTGCTAGTAGTTTGGCCACACTAGCGGGAGGGCCCGGCGAGCAGTACTTC. It specifies CASSLATLAGGPGEQYF.

This clonotype was counted only a few times. J is TRBJ1-6 and V is TRBV27, with D possibly being TRBD1 (6 bases). V gave up 5 bases and J gave up 10 bases, with 18 bases separating them. Germline V CDR1 and CDR2: MNHEY, SMNVEV (reference sequence). The CDR3 spans 15 residues. The CDR3 DNA follows: TGTGCCAGCAGTCTAACAGGGCCGGGCCAATCACCCCTCCACTTT. It codes for CASSLTGPGQSPLHF.

The chain recombines TRBV10-1 with TRBJ2-1; 9 positions agree with TRBD1. This CDR3 is built from 18 residues. The V gene end was trimmed by 1 base and the J gene end by 0 bases; junction bases not matched to a gene: 7. The V gene's germline CDR1 is WNHNN and CDR2 SYGVQD (reference sequence). The CDR3 nucleotides read TGCGCCAGCAGTGAGTTCCAACTGGACAGGGGCTCCTACAATGAGCAGTTCTTC. Protein: CASSEFQLDRGSYNEQFF.